This TCR beta chain originates from a study of high-grade serous ovarian cancer treatment subgroups (TCRdb year 2021). In the study overall: On average, each sample produced 14,000 to 15,000 sequencing reads and roughly 7,500 unique TCR beta rearrangements. The study examined TCR beta repertoires in high-grade serous ovarian cancer patients who were grouped under a laparoscopic triage algorithm by complete gross resection or by neoadjuvant chemotherapy response. The cohort comprised about 30 patients: about 10 with no residual disease after primary surgery (R0), about 10 excellent NACT responders, and about 10 poor NACT responders. One primary tumor sample and two metastatic tumor samples were contributed by each patient, so that around 90 samples were obtained in total.

A few counts support this clone. Its recognized antigen is unknown. There are no base qualities to consult, and no much larger clone falls within one base. The CDR3 runs 16 amino acids, cysteine and phenylalanine included. Just the 48-base CDR3 DNA is kept, in frame starting at base 1. The germline V gene sets CDR1 to SGHRS and CDR2 to YFSETQ. From V the trimming removes 2 bases and from J it removes 2 bases, while the gene matches leave 7 bases of the junction unaccounted for. The 85 to 90 tumor samples underwent high-throughput TCR profiling with ImmunoSEQ. The original methods were these. Repertoire diversity metrics included richness (unique productive sequences), clonality, evenness and relatedness; Bhattacharyya coefficient assessed similarity between samples. In a sensitivity analysis, TCRs with fewer than two reads were excluded, and consistent conclusions were obtained. Sourced from immuneACCESS, this table was stored by TCRdb with only in-frame sequences that have V and J called. A share of the clones is absent; for the studies checked, an unresolved V gene accounts for under half, and the remainder has no known explanation. The V and J calls and clone size were taken over from that table, and D and trimming were inferred from the DNA. The sample table holds roughly 29,000 clones, of which 80% to 90% were seen once. The ten largest clonotypes hold 2.1% of the sample.

Tumor samples were collected prior to definitive surgery or chemotherapy. Genomic DNA was extracted by the MD Anderson Biospecimen Extraction Resource, and TCR sequencing was done by the MD Anderson Cancer Genomics Laboratory. Overall study results and their limits: TCR clonal relatedness showed a positive correlation with neoantigen level and a trend toward positive correlation with copy number variation and mutation load from whole-genome sequencing. TCR repertoire analyses were focused on CDR3, and CDR1 and CDR2 were not analyzed. Tumors from the same patient had repertoire similarity ranging from 0.11 to 0.79, while tumors from different patients showed almost no similarity. Bulk tumor TCR sequencing lacked spatial information, limiting insight into HGSC tumor complexity and diversity.

The sequenced material came from tumor tissue. The rearrangement joined TRBV5-1 to TRBJ2-3; 8 nucleotides in the junction match TRBD2. The clonotype was recovered from a human donor with high-grade serous ovarian cancer. The nucleotide sequence reads TGCGCCAGCAGCTTTTACAGCGGGAGTCACACAGATACGCAGTATTTT. Its protein reads: CASSFYSGSHTDTQYF.